This T cell receptor (beta chain) derives from a study of cytomegalovirus exposure and HLA in healthy donors. Study-wide context: The roughly 130 validation repertoires used the same platform as the roughly 700 first-cohort repertoires (as reported by a later analysis). Regarding the study as a whole: 164 TCR beta chains were listed as cytomegalovirus-associated. The finding came from a later analysis; first-cohort TCR clusters tended to co-occur in the roughly 110 validation repertoires.

Using immunoSEQ multiplex PCR, the repertoire was profiled, and TCRdb retains in-frame clones only, with some absent. The sample holds 90,000 to 150,000 clones; approximately 91% are singletons and the top ten take 4.4%. Details on this clone: Its cognate antigen is unknown.

V was cut by 5 bases and J by 7 bases, with 15 bases left in between. CDR1 is MNHEY and CDR2 is SMNVEV in the germline V gene (reference sequence). The CDR3 covers 15 residues. The sequenced material came from PBMCs. The sequence derives from a man aged 18 to 30 in good health and CMV-seropositive. This rearrangement joins TRBV27 to TRBJ1-6, with D possibly matching TRBD1 (6 bases). The CDR3 protein is CASSSTGLWNSPLHF. The CDR3 nucleotides are TGTGCCAGCAGTAGCACAGGGCTTTGGAATTCACCCCTCCACTTT.